This passage covers 9 T cell receptor beta chains from one sample sequenced in a study of T cell changes during pregnancy in multiple sclerosis. Produced via immunoSEQ multiplex PCR; TCRdb's table is partial and in-frame only. The repertoire consists of some 64,000 clones, with just over 90% occurring once and the leading ten covering roughly 1.5%. The sample consisted of peripheral blood, taken after pregnancy. The receptors come from a female donor with multiple sclerosis, enrolled in a pregnancy study.

The chain recombines TRBV2 with TRBJ2-1; the D gene is possibly TRBD2 (7 bases). In germline, CDR1 is SNHLY, CDR2 FYNNEI. The CDR3 has 16 amino acids. The V end was cut by 8 bases, the J end by 6 bases, with 23 bases between. CDR3 region: CASGGGLLGLGNEQFF. Here the CDR3 DNA reads TGTGCCAGCGGGGGGGGCTTACTCGGATTAGGCAATGAGCAGTTCTTC.

V usage is TRBV19 and J usage is TRBJ1-5, with 8 bases that match TRBD1. Germline CDR1 reads LNHDA; CDR2 reads SQIVND (reference sequence). V dropped 5 bases and J dropped 0; count of bases not matched to a gene: 15. This CDR3 comprises 19 residues. The CDR3 protein is CASSDRGRQNSYSNQPQHF. CDR3 sequence (DNA): TGTGCCAGTAGTGACAGGGGCAGGCAAAATAGTTATAGCAATCAGCCCCAGCATTTT.

This rearrangement joins TRBV9 to TRBJ2-3; perhaps TRBD1 as D (6 bases). CDR1 and CDR2 (germline): SGDLS, YYNGEE. V lost 0 bases, J lost 4 bases, and 15 bases lay in between. This CDR3 has 16 residues. DNA of the CDR3: TGTGCCAGCAGCGTAGAGGGGCTGGGGGCGGCAGATACGCAGTATTTT. Its translation: CASSVEGLGAADTQYF.

This chain connects TRBV6-6 to TRBJ2-3; TRBD2 aligns across 7 bases. Germline values: CDR1 MNHNY, CDR2 SVGAGI (reference sequence). Unmatched junction bases numbered 9, after V lost 6 bases and J lost 6 bases. The CDR3 runs 14 residues. CDR3 protein: CASSRTRPPDTQYF. The CDR3 DNA sequence: TGTGCCAGCAGCAGGACTAGGCCCCCGGATACGCAGTATTTT.

V usage is TRBV7-6 and J usage is TRBJ1-3, with D perhaps TRBD1 (6 bases). The CDR3 sequence is 13 residues long. V was trimmed by 5 bases and J by 5 bases, leaving 10 bases between them. The germline V gene has CDR1 SGHVS and CDR2 FNYEAQ. In DNA form, the CDR3 reads TGTGCCAGCAGCGCACAGGGAAGAAACACCATATATTTT. Translation gives CASSAQGRNTIYF.

V and J are TRBV19 and TRBJ1-1; TRBD1 might be the D (5 bases). V lost 8 bases, J lost 1 base, and 29 bases lay in between. Looked up from germline, CDR1 is LNHDA and CDR2 is SQIVND (reference sequence). The CDR3 is 19 residues long. The CDR3 reads CASEARGGLLRTRNTEAFF. The CDR3 DNA reads TGTGCCAGTGAAGCCCGCGGGGGTTTGTTACGGACTAGGAACACTGAAGCTTTCTTT. The complete variable domain, with remaining parts taken from reference TRBV19 and TRBJ1-1, reads DGGITQSPKYLFRKEGQNVTLSCEQNLNHDAMYWYRQDPGQGLRLIYYSQIVNDFQKGDIAEGYSVSREKKESFPLTVTSAQKNPTAFYLCASEARGGLLRTRNTEAFFGQGTRLTVV.

This clone was counted between two and nine times. The chain uses TRBV19 and TRBJ2-2; a weak D match, TRBD2 (6 bases). Germline CDR1 is LNHDA and CDR2 is SQIVND (reference sequence). The CDR3 spans 15 residues. The V gene lost 9 bases and the J gene lost 5 bases, with 19 bases spanning the gap. CDR3 nucleotide sequence: TGTGCCAGCAGACCGGGACTCTCACCAACCGGGGAGCTGTTTTTT. It encodes CASRPGLSPTGELFF.

In this sample, this clone turned up once. V gene TRBV28 combines with J gene TRBJ1-4, with 7 bases identical to TRBD1. The CDR3 has 16 residues. With 5 bases clipped from V and 3 bases from J, the junction kept 9 bases outside the gene matches. Germline lookup yields CDR1 MDHEN and CDR2 SYDVKM. This CDR3 reads CASSNQGGVANEKLFF. In DNA, the CDR3 is TGTGCCAGCAGTAACCAGGGGGGAGTTGCTAATGAAAAACTGTTTTTT.

V and J are TRBV5-1 and TRBJ2-3, with TRBD2 identical over 7 bases. CDR3 size: 16 residues. CDR1 and CDR2 (germline): SGHRS, YFSETQ. Unmatched junction bases numbered 13, after V lost 3 bases and J lost 6 bases. The CDR3 coding sequence is TGCGCCAGCAGCTGGGGAGGGGCTTTCGGGGTGGATACGCAGTATTTT. This translates into CASSWGGAFGVDTQYF. Variable domain in full (rest from reference TRBV5-1 and TRBJ2-3): KAGVTQTPRYLIKTRGQQVTLSCSPISGHRSVSWYQQTPGQGLQFLFEYFSETQRNKGNFPGRFSGRQFSNSRSEMNVSTLELGDSALYLCASSWGGAFGVDTQYFGPGTRLTVL.